This T cell receptor (beta chain) was profiled in a study of T cell responses to AZD1222 COVID-19 vaccine. Study findings and constraints: None of the repertoires were sampled until the peak T cell response had passed. Spike-specific TCR breadth and depth were elevated following two AZD1222 doses.

As to this clone: Its antigen remains unidentified.

TCRdb's copy holds only in-frame clones and misses some; the assay was immunoSEQ multiplex PCR. The table records 150,000 to 190,000 clones, 90% of them present only once. From germline, CDR1 is SEHNR and CDR2 FQNEAQ (reference sequence). The CDR3 spans 18 residues. J lost 0 bases, V lost 5 bases, and 12 bases had no gene match. The sequence was collected from an adult in good health. The sequencing here drew on peripheral blood, taken on day 0 of AZD1222 vaccination. V usage is TRBV7-9 and J usage is TRBJ2-1, with 8 bases matching TRBD1. As DNA, the CDR3 is TGTGCCAGCAGCGCCCAGGGACAGGCCCAGCCCTCCTACAATGAGCAGTTCTTC. Its protein product is CASSAQGQAQPSYNEQFF.